One and the same sample provided the 20 T cell receptor beta chains below, sequenced in a study of blood T cells in healthy people across ages. The authors ran a second PCR of about 7 to 11 cycles using a sample-barcoded 5' primer and a J-beta primer mix. Using its own MiXCR run on the 5' RACE reads, TCRdb lists one record per CDR3 protein. The sample lists fewer than 900,000 distinct CDR3 sequences, about 36% seen once, with around 13% in the top ten. The sample comprised blood. These receptors were collected from a man aged 18 to 35 in good health.

This clonotype was detected ten times or more. The chain is built from TRBV11-2 and TRBJ2-1, with 8 bases lining up with TRBD1. J lost 8 bases, V lost 5 bases, and 5 bases had no gene match. The CDR3 is made up of 13 amino acids. Per germline, CDR1 SGHAT and CDR2 FQNNGV. CDR3 nucleotide sequence: TGTGCCAGCAGCGACAGGGGTGTGGATGAGCAGTTCTTC. It codes for CASSDRGVDEQFF. Filled out from reference TRBV11-2 and TRBJ2-1, the complete variable domain reads EAGVAQSPRYKIIEKRQSVAFWCNPISGHATLYWYQQILGQGPKLLIQFQNNGVVDDSQLPKDRFSAERLKGVDSTLKIQPAKLEDSAVYLCASSDRGVDEQFFGPGTRLTVL.

V usage is TRBV4-3 and J usage is TRBJ1-4, with TRBD1 identical over 8 bases. The trim removed 0 bases at V and 4 bases at J, leaving 19 bases unmatched. CDR3 size: 21 residues. Looked up from germline, CDR1 is LGHNA and CDR2 is YSLEER. CDR3: CASSQDLEVRDRLYVNEKLFF. The CDR3 DNA reads as TGCGCCAGCAGCCAAGATCTTGAAGTCCGGGACAGGCTGTATGTTAATGAAAAACTGTTTTTT.

The rearrangement joins TRBV3-1 to TRBJ1-2; TRBD1 is a possible D gene (6 bases). Trimming left V 5 bases short and J 4 bases short, with 11 bases between. Germline CDR1 is LGHDT and CDR2 is YNNKEL (reference sequence). CDR3 length: 13 amino acids. The CDR3 sequence is CASSSGAAYGYTF. The CDR3 DNA sequence: TGTGCCAGCAGCTCAGGGGCGGCCTATGGCTACACCTTC.

V usage is TRBV7-2 and J usage is TRBJ2-3; 15 positions agree with TRBD2. The junction had 7 bases not matched to a gene; V was cut back by 5 bases and J by 7 bases. This CDR3 has 16 residues. Germline values: CDR1 SGHTA, CDR2 FQGNSA. The CDR3 sequence: CASSRRTSGGGYTQYF. DNA of the CDR3: TGTGCCAGCAGCCGTCGGACTAGCGGGGGGGGATATACGCAGTATTTT.

The chain links TRBV20-1 to TRBJ1-2; no clear D. With 4 bases removed from V and 8 bases from J, the gap between germline ends came to 17 bases. The CDR3 spans 13 residues. CDR1 DFQATT and CDR2 SNEGSKA come from the germline V gene (reference sequence). The CDR3 protein is CSAKLVGVGGYTF. In nucleotides, the CDR3 is TGCAGTGCTAAGCTGGTTGGGGTAGGCGGCTACACCTTC.

This clonotype turned up a few times. This sequence joins TRBV12-3 or TRBV12-4 and TRBJ2-4; 10 nucleotides align to TRBD1. Trimming removed 6 bases from V and 7 bases from J; junction bases left unmatched: 6. The CDR3 spans 14 residues. In DNA form, the CDR3 reads TGTGCCAGCAGACAGACAGGGGGCCAGAACATTCAGTACTTC. It is translated as CASRQTGGQNIQYF.

This clonotype was counted at least ten times. The chain is built from TRBV6-5 and TRBJ1-2, with D possibly matching TRBD1 (6 bases). The V gene's germline CDR1 is MNHEY and CDR2 SVGAGI. CDR3 length equals 15 residues. V dropped 2 bases and J dropped 4 bases, with 14 bases sitting between them. CDR3 protein: CASSYAQGFSYGYTF. In DNA form, the CDR3 reads TGTGCCAGCAGTTACGCACAGGGATTTTCCTATGGCTACACCTTC.

V gene TRBV14 combines with J gene TRBJ1-1; D not certain. V shed 2 bases and J shed 0 bases, with 4 bases lying between them. Germline assignment: CDR1 SGHDN and CDR2 FVKESK. The CDR3 has 13 amino acids. CDR3 sequence: CASSQWLNTEAFF. The CDR3 nucleotides read TGTGCCAGCAGCCAATGGCTGAACACTGAAGCTTTCTTT.

This clonotype came up many times. The rearrangement joins TRBV12-3 or TRBV12-4 to TRBJ1-5, with no clear D. The CDR3 contains 12 residues. Deletions cut 5 bases from V and 4 bases from J, with 6 bases between. The DNA of the CDR3 is TGTGCCAGCAGTACAGAGAATCAGCCCCAGCATTTT. It codes for CASSTENQPQHF.

The chain joins TRBV14 to TRBJ2-2, with D tentatively TRBD1 (5 bases). This CDR3 has 16 residues. In germline, CDR1 is SGHDN, CDR2 FVKESK. V lost 0 bases to trimming and J lost 7 bases, with 15 bases between them. The CDR3, as DNA: TGTGCCAGCAGCCAAGAAATAGGGGATCTCGGCGGGGAGCTGTTTTTT. Amino acid sequence: CASSQEIGDLGGELFF. Drawing the rest from reference TRBV14 and TRBJ2-2, the complete variable domain is EAGVTQFPSHSVIEKGQTVTLRCDPISGHDNLYWYRRVMGKEIKFLLHFVKESKQDESGMPNNRFLAERTGGTYSTLKVQPAELEDSGVYFCASSQEIGDLGGELFFGEGSRLTVL.

The gene calls are TRBV12-3 or TRBV12-4 and TRBJ1-2; unclear D gene. This CDR3 spans 13 amino acids. V lost 5 bases, J lost 6 bases, and 13 bases lay in between. The CDR3 reads CASSPADGHGYTF. For the CDR3, the DNA is TGTGCCAGCAGTCCAGCAGATGGGCATGGCTACACCTTC.

The chain recombines TRBV15 with TRBJ2-5; D perhaps matches TRBD2 (6 bases). CDR3 length equals 17 residues. Germline V gives CDR1 LNHNV, CDR2 YYDKDF (reference sequence). With 0 bases removed from V and 2 bases from J, the gap between germline ends came to 16 bases. CDR3 in DNA: TGTGCCACCAGCAGAGATATCGGGGGAGCATTACAAGAGACCCAGTACTTC. Translated: CATSRDIGGALQETQYF.

This clonotype was picked up a small number of times. This chain connects TRBV18 to TRBJ2-5; no clear D gene. The CDR3 length is 12 residues. Per germline, CDR1 KGHSH and CDR2 LQKENI. The germline V and J ends were trimmed by 3 bases and 5 bases, with 7 bases remaining between them. CDR3 DNA sequence: TGTGCCAGCTCACCCCTGTCGGAGACCCAGTACTTC. It yields the protein CASSPLSETQYF.

This clonotype has just a few counts. The DNA for the CDR3 is TGTGCCAGCAGCTTGCGGATAGGACAGGCCAAAGGGAACATTCAGTACTTC. This gives the protein CASSLRIGQAKGNIQYF. This chain joins TRBV7-8 and TRBJ2-4; 7 bases agree with TRBD1. The junction had 15 bases not matched to a gene; V was cut back by 3 bases and J by 7 bases. The CDR3 is 17 residues long. Germline V gene sequence: CDR1 SGHVS, CDR2 FQNEAQ. The variable domain in full, with the rest retrieved from reference TRBV7-8 and TRBJ2-4, is GAGVSQSPRYKVAKRGQDVALRCDPISGHVSLFWYQQALGQGPEFLTYFQNEAQLDKSGLPSDRFFAERPEGSVSTLKIQRTQQEDSAVYLCASSLRIGQAKGNIQYFGAGTRLSVL.

This sequence joins TRBV7-2 and TRBJ1-3; no reliable D call. V dropped 1 base and J dropped 0 bases, with 16 bases sitting between them. CDR1 and CDR2 (germline): SGHTA, FQGNSA. The CDR3 has 18 amino acids. The CDR3 loop reads CASSLGIRWRNSGNTIYF. CDR3 DNA: TGTGCCAGCAGCTTAGGTATCCGGTGGAGGAACTCTGGAAACACCATATATTTT.

Remarks on this clonotype: Being one base from a much bigger clone, this may be a read error. The chain is built from TRBV7-9 and TRBJ2-7; possibly TRBD2 for D (7 bases). Germline V gene lookup returns CDR1 SEHNR and CDR2 FQNEAQ (reference sequence). The CDR3 has 15 residues. This CDR3 is CASSFQGGGSYGQYF. In DNA, the CDR3 is TGTGCCAGCAGCTTCCAGGGCGGGGGCTCCTACGGGCAGTACTTC.

The table lists this clonotype with a few counts. The chain recombines TRBV12-5 with TRBJ2-2; D gene uncertain. There are 13 residues in the CDR3. Germline assignment: CDR1 LGHNT and CDR2 FRNRAP. Trimming left V 1 base short and J 6 bases short, with 6 bases between. Here the CDR3 reads CASGLEVSGELFF. The CDR3 DNA reads TGTGCTAGTGGTTTGGAAGTATCCGGGGAGCTGTTTTTT. Combining the CDR3 with reference TRBV12-5 and TRBJ2-2 gives the whole variable domain DARVTQTPRHKVTEMGQEVTMRCQPILGHNTVFWYRQTMMQGLELLAYFRNRAPLDDSGMPKDRFSAEMPDATLATLKIQPSEPRDSAVYFCASGLEVSGELFFGEGSRLTVL.

This clonotype was recorded a few times. V is TRBV5-6 and J is TRBJ1-2; TRBD1 aligns across 7 bases. The germline gives CDR1 SGHDT, CDR2 YYEEEE. The CDR3 has 15 amino acids. Trimming removed 1 base from V and 3 bases from J; junction bases left unmatched: 6. The CDR3 protein is CASSLKYRGHYGYTF. Here the CDR3 DNA reads TGTGCCAGCAGCTTGAAATACAGGGGACACTATGGCTACACCTTC.

In this sample, this clonotype turned up many times. The V and J genes are TRBV7-2 and TRBJ2-7; 12 nucleotides match TRBD2. After removal of 4 bases from V and 4 bases from J, the junction contained 5 bases not matched to a gene. The CDR3 contains 15 residues. Germline CDR1 reads SGHTA; CDR2 reads FQGNSA. CDR3 DNA: TGTGCCAGCAGCTCACGGACTAGCGGGGTTTACGAGCAGTACTTC. This encodes CASSSRTSGVYEQYF.

This clonotype was seen a few times. V usage is TRBV28 and J usage is TRBJ2-5; D is unresolved. The length of the CDR3 is 13 residues. V shed 3 bases and J shed 5 bases, with 10 bases lying between them. Germline CDR1 reads MDHEN; CDR2 reads SYDVKM. The CDR3 is CASSFSLVETQYF. The CDR3 DNA follows: TGTGCCAGCAGTTTCAGTCTAGTTGAGACCCAGTACTTC.